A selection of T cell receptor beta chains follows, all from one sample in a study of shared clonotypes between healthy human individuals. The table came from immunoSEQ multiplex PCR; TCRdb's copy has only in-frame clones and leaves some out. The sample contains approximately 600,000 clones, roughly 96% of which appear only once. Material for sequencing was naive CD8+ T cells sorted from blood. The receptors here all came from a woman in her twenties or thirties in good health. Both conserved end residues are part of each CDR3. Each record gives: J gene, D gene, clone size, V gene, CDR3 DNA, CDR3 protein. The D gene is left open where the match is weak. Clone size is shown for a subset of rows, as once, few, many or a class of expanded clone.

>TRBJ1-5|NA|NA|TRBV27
TGTGCCAGCAGTTCAAGACAGTCCGATCAGCCCCAGCATTTT
CASSSRQSDQPQHF
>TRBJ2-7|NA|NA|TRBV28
TGTGCCAGCAGTTCTTGGACAGATACAAACCCCGGGTCCTACGAGCAGTACTTC
CASSSWTDTNPGSYEQYF
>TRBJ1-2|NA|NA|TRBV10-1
TGCGCCAGCAGCGGATCGGTCGGGAATGGCTACACCTTC
CASSGSVGNGYTF
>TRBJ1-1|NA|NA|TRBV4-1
TGCGCCAGCAGCCATAGGGTTTTGGGGAATGCTGAAGCTTTCTTT
CASSHRVLGNAEAFF
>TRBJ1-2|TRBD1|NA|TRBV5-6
TGTGCCAGCAGCTTCGAAGGACAGGGAGCTGGCTACACCTTC
CASSFEGQGAGYTF
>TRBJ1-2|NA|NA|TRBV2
TGTGCCAGCAGTGATCCGAAGGGGGGCCGATATGGCTACACCTTC
CASSDPKGGRYGYTF
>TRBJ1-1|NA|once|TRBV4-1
TGCGCCAGCAGCCAACAGGTGGGGTTCGGAGCTTTCTTT
CASSQQVGFGAFF
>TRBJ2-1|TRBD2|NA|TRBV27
TGTGCCAGCAGTCTACTAGCGGGAGATGAGCAGTTCTTC
CASSLLAGDEQFF
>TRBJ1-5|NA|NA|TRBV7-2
TGTGCCAGCAGCTCTGGACCGTCCAATCAGCCCCAGCATTTT
CASSSGPSNQPQHF
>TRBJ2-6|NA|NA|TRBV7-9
TGTGCCAAGTGGGGTTCTGGGGCCAACGTCCTGACTTTC
CAKWGSGANVLTF
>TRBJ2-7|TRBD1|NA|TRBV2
TGTGCCAGCAGTGAAGAGGGCAGGGGGTTACACGAGCAGTACTTC
CASSEEGRGLHEQYF
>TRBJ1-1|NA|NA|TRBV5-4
TGTGCCAGCAGCCAAGGGGGGGGAGCTGAAGCTTTCTTT
CASSQGGGAEAFF
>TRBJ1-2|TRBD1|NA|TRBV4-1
TGCGCCAGCAGCCAAGAACAGGGGATAGATAATGGCTACACCTTC
CASSQEQGIDNGYTF
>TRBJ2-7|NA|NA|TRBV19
TGTGCCAGTAGTATATTTTGGGGGGGCCGAAGCTCCTACGAGCAGTACTTC
CASSIFWGGRSSYEQYF
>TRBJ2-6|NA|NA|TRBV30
TGTGCCTGGAGTGTTGGGTCTGGGGCCAACGTCCTGACTTTC
CAWSVGSGANVLTF
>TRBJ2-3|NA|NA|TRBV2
TGTGCCAGCAGTGATAATCCCCGACAAACAGATACGCAGTATTTT
CASSDNPRQTDTQYF
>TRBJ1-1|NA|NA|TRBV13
TGTGCCAGCAGCTTAGGTAGGGATCTGAACACTGAAGCTTTCTTT
CASSLGRDLNTEAFF
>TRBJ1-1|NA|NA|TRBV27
TGTGCCAGCAGTCCAACCCCCAAAGATTACACTGAAGCTTTCTTT
CASSPTPKDYTEAFF
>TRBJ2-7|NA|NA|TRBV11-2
TGTGCCAGCAGCTTAGTCGGCCTTACGCCCTCCTACGAGCAGTACTTC
CASSLVGLTPSYEQYF
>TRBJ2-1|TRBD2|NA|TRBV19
TGTGCCAGTAGTGGAGGGAGGGCCATGTACAATGAGCAGTTCTTC
CASSGGRAMYNEQFF
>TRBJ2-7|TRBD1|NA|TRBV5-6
TGTGCCAGCAGCTGGAGTGCGACAGGGGGCTACGAGCAGTACTTC
CASSWSATGGYEQYF
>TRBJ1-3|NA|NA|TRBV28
TGTGCCAGCAGTTTTGGGCAGGGGAGCATGGACACCATATATTTT
CASSFGQGSMDTIYF
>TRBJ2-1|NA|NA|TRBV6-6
TGTGCCAGCAGTCTTGAGGGCCCTACCTACAATGAGCAGTTCTTC
CASSLEGPTYNEQFF
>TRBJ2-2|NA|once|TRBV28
TGTGCCAGCAGTTTATTGAACACCGGGGAGCTGTTTTTT
CASSLLNTGELFF
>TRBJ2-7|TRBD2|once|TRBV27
TGTGCCAGCAGCCAACGTGCGGGACTAGCGGCGAGGGAGCAGTACTTC
CASSQRAGLAAREQYF
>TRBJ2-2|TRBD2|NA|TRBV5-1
TGCGCCAGCAGCTTGTGGACTAGCGACTTACTGAACACCGGGGAGCTGTTTTTT
CASSLWTSDLLNTGELFF
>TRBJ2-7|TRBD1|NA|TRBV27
TGTGCCAGCAGTTGGGGACAGGGATACTACGAGCAGTACTTC
CASSWGQGYYEQYF
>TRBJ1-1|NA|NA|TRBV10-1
TGCGCCAGCAGTGAGCGGAACACTGAAGCTTTCTTT
CASSERNTEAFF
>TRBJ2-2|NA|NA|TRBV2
TGTGCCAGCAGTCCAAACACCGGGGAGCTGTTTTTT
CASSPNTGELFF
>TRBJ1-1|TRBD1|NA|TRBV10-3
TGTGCCGCAGGACAGGGGATGAACACTGAAGCTTTCTTT
CAAGQGMNTEAFF
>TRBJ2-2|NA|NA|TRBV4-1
TGCGCCAGCAGCTTTTTTCAGGATGTTGACGGGGAGCTGTTTTTT
CASSFFQDVDGELFF
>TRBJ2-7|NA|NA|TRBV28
TGTGCCAGCAGTCGCCTGGGTGAGACCTACGAGCAGTACTTC
CASSRLGETYEQYF
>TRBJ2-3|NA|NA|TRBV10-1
TGCGCCAGCGGGCACAGGGGCACAGATACGCAGTATTTT
CASGHRGTDTQYF
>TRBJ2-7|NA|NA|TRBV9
TGTGCCAGCAGCGACGGCACCGGGTCTAGGCCCTACGAGCAGTACTTC
CASSDGTGSRPYEQYF
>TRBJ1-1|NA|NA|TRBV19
TGTGCCAGTAGTTACCGGGGTGCCCACGAAGCTTTCTTT
CASSYRGAHEAFF
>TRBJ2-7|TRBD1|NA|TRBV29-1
TGCAGCGTTGGGCAGGGACAGGGGGCGGGGGAGCAGTACTTC
CSVGQGQGAGEQYF
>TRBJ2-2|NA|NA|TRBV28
TGTGCCAGCAGTCTACTAGATACCGGGGAGCTGTTTTTT
CASSLLDTGELFF
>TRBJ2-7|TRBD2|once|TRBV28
TGTGCCAGCAGTTTGGGACTAGGGACCTCCTACGAGCAGTACTTC
CASSLGLGTSYEQYF
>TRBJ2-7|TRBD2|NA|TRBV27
TGTGCCAGCAGTTGGGGAACTAGCGGGAGAACCTACGAGCAGTACTTC
CASSWGTSGRTYEQYF
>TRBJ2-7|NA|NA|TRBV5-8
TGTGCCAGCAGCTTGATCTTCCAGAACTACGAGCAGTACTTC
CASSLIFQNYEQYF
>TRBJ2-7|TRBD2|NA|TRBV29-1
TGCAGCGTTGAAGGCAACCCTAGCGGGAACGCCTACGAGCAGTACTTC
CSVEGNPSGNAYEQYF
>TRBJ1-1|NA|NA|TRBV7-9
TGTGCCAGCAGCTCGCCGACAGGAATGAACACTGAAGCTTTCTTT
CASSSPTGMNTEAFF
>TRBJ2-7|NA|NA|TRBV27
TGTGCCAGCAGTTTATCCCCCAGGGGCCCCTTCACCTACGAGCAGTACTTC
CASSLSPRGPFTYEQYF
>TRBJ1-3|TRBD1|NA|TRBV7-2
TGTGCCAGCAGCCTATCGGGACAGCCCCGTGGAAACACCATATATTTT
CASSLSGQPRGNTIYF
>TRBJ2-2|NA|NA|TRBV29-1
TGCAGCGTAGACAGGCCGAACACCGGGGAGCTGTTTTTT
CSVDRPNTGELFF
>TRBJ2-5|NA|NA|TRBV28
TGTGCCACCGCCGGGCTTAAAGAGACCCAGTACTTC
CATAGLKETQYF
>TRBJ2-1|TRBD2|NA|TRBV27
TGTGCCAGCAGTTTATTGCTAGCGGGAGGGGGATCCTACAATGAGCAGTTCTTC
CASSLLLAGGGSYNEQFF
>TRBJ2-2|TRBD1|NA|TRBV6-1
TGTGCCAGCAGTGTAGGGACAGCCACCGGGGAGCTGTTTTTT
CASSVGTATGELFF